This T cell receptor (beta chain) is drawn from a study of blood T cell repertoires in COVID-19. Study as a whole: From the United States, Italy and Spain came samples of acute and convalescent COVID-19.

The CDR3 consists of 18 residues. Recovered Cohort 3 donors showed two negative PCRs, clearance, or symptom resolution. Study processing details: Quantification of nucleated cells was approximated via reference gene primer amplification. Repertoires were generated with immunoSEQ multiplex PCR, while TCRdb's copy carries only in-frame clones and drops some. V, J and clone size are taken as reported in that table, and D and trimming were inferred from the DNA itself. The sample shows about 330,000 clones, about 85% of them seen only once. V and J are TRBV21-1 and TRBJ1-4; TRBD1 is the table's D call and was not checked against the DNA. TRBV21-1 is given as a pseudogene. Sequences were obtained from PBMCs or T cells enriched from blood (not recorded which). The sequence came from a woman in her 30s who had recovered from COVID-19. Here the CDR3 DNA reads TGTGCCAGCAGCGAAGGGGGCGGGCTGGGACAGGGATGGAAAAAACTGTTTTTT. Its translation is CASSEGGGLGQGWKKLFF.